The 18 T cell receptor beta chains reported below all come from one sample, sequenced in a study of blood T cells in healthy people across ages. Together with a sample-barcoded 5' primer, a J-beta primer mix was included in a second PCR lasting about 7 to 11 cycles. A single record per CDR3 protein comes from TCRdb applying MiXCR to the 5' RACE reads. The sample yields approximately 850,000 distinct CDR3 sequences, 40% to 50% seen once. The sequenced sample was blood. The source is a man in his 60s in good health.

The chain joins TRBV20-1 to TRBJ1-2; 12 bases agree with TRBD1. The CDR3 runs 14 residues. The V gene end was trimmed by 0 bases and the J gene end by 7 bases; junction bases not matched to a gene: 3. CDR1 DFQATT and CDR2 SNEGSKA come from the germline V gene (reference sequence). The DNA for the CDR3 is TGCAGTGCTAGAGAGGGACAGGGGGCCGGTGGCTACACCTTC. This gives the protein CSAREGQGAGGYTF.

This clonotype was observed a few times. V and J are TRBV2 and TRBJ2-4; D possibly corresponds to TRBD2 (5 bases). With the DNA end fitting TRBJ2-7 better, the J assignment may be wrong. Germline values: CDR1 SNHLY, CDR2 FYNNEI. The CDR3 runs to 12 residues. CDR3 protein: CASKAGVSEQYF. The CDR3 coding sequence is TGTGCCAGCAAGGCCGGGGTATCCGAGCAGTACTTC.

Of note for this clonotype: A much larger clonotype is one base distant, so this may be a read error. CDR3 in DNA: TGTGCCAGCAGCCCTCGGGGGTTGAGCTCCTACGAGCAGTTCTTC. This encodes CASSPRGLSSYEQFF. The chain uses TRBV7-2 and TRBJ2-1, with D possibly matching TRBD2 (6 bases). Germline assignment: CDR1 SGHTA and CDR2 FQGNSA. The CDR3 extends over 15 amino acids. Trimming removed 5 bases from V and 10 bases from J, with 21 bases in between.

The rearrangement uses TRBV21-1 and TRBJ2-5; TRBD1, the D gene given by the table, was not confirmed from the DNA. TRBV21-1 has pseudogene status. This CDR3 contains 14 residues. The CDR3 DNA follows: TGTGCCAGCAGGACGGCAGGGGGGCAAGAGACCCAGTACTTC. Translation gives CASRTAGGQETQYF.

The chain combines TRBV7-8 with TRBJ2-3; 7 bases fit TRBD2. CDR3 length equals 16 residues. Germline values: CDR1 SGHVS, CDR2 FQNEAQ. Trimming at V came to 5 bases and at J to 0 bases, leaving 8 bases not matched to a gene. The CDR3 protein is CASSPMGGSSTDTQYF. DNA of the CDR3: TGTGCCAGCAGCCCCATGGGGGGGAGTAGCACAGATACGCAGTATTTT. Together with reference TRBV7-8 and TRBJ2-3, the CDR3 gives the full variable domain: GAGVSQSPRYKVAKRGQDVALRCDPISGHVSLFWYQQALGQGPEFLTYFQNEAQLDKSGLPSDRFFAERPEGSVSTLKIQRTQQEDSAVYLCASSPMGGSSTDTQYFGPGTRLTVL.

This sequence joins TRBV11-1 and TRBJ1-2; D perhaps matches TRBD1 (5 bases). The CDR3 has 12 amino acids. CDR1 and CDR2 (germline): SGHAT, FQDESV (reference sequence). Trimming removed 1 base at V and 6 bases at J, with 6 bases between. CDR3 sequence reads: CASSLEGDGYTF. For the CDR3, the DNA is TGTGCCAGCAGCTTAGAAGGGGATGGCTACACCTTC.

The CDR3 sequence: CASSSGWGRGSYNEQFF. The CDR3 nucleotides are TGTGCCAGCAGCTCTGGTTGGGGGCGGGGGTCCTACAATGAGCAGTTCTTC. The V call is TRBV9, the J call TRBJ2-1; D might be TRBD2 (7 bases). The germline V gene has CDR1 SGDLS and CDR2 YYNGEE. Trimming left V 4 bases short and J 1 base short, with 18 bases between. CDR3 length: 17 amino acids.

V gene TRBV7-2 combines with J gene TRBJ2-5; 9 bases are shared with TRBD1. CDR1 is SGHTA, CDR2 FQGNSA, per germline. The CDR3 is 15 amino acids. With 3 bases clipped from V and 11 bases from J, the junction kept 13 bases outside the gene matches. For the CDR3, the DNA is TGTGCCAGCAGCTTTCGGGACAGGGTGCTGGGGGAGCAGTACTTC. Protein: CASSFRDRVLGEQYF.

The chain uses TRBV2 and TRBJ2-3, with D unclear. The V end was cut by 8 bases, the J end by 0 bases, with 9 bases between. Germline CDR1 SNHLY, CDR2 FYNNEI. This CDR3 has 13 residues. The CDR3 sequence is CASLYISTDTQYF. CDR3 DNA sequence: TGTGCCAGCTTATATATTAGCACAGATACGCAGTATTTT. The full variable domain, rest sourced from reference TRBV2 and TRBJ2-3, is EPEVTQTPSHQVTQMGQEVILRCVPISNHLYFYWYRQILGQKVEFLVSFYNNEISEKSEIFDDQFSVERPDGSNFTLKIRSTKLEDSAMYFCASLYISTDTQYFGPGTRLTVL.

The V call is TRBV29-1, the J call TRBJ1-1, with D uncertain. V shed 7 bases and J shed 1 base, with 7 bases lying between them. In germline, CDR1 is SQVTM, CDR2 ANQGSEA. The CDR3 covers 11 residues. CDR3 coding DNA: TGCAGCGGCACAGAGAACACTGAAGCTTTCTTT. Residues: CSGTENTEAFF. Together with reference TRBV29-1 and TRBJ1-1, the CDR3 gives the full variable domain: SAVISQKPSRDICQRGTSLTIQCQVDSQVTMMFWYRQQPGQSLTLIATANQGSEATYESGFVIDKFPISRPNLTFSTLTVSNMSPEDSSIYLCSGTENTEAFFGQGTRLTVV.

The CDR3 bases are TGTGCCAGCAGTTACTCCCTAGCGGGAACGAGGGAGACCCAGTACTTC. Its protein product is CASSYSLAGTRETQYF. The rearrangement uses TRBV6-6 and TRBJ2-7; the match to TRBD2 covers 9 bases. The DNA end is more similar to TRBJ2-5, so the J call may be wrong. Germline CDR1 is MNHNY and CDR2 is SVGAGI (reference sequence). The CDR3 sequence is 16 residues long.

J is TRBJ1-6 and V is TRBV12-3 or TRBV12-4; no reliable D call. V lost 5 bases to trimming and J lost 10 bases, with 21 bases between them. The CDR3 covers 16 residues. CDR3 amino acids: CASSPRTARAGSPLHF. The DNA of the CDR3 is TGTGCCAGCAGTCCCCGGACGGCCCGAGCTGGGTCACCCCTCCACTTT.

CDR3 region: CASSPTPGHLTDTQYF. The CDR3 DNA reads TGTGCCAGCAGCCCAACCCCGGGACACCTCACAGATACGCAGTATTTT. The rearrangement uses TRBV9 and TRBJ2-3; D perhaps matches TRBD1 (6 bases). The ends were cut back, 4 bases at V and 2 bases at J, with 17 bases in the middle. Looked up from germline, CDR1 is SGDLS and CDR2 is YYNGEE. The CDR3 contains 16 residues.

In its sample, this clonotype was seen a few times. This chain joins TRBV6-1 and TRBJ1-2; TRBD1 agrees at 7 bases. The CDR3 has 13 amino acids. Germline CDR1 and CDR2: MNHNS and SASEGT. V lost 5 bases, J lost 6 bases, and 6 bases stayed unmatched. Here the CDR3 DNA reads TGTGCCAGCAGTCGCAGGGGGAGGGATGGCTACACCTTC. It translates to CASSRRGRDGYTF.

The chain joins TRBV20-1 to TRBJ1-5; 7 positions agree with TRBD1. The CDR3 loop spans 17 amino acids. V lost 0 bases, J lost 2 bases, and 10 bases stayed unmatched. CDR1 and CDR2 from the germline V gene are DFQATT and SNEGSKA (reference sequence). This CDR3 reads CSARDLGEGAGNQPQHF. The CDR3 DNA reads TGCAGTGCTAGAGATCTGGGAGAGGGGGCGGGCAATCAGCCCCAGCATTTT.

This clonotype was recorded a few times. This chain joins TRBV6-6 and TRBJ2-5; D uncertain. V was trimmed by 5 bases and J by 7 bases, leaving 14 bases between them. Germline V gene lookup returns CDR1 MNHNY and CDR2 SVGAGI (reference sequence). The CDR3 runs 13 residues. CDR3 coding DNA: TGTGCCAGCAGTGCCTCTTCGATAGTGACCCAGTACTTC. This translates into CASSASSIVTQYF.

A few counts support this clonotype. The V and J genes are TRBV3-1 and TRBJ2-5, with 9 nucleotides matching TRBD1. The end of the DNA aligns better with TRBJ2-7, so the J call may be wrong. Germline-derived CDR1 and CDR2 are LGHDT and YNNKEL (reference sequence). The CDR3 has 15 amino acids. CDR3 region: CASSHGDRVPYEQYF. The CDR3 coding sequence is TGTGCCAGCAGCCATGGGGACAGGGTCCCGTACGAGCAGTACTTC.

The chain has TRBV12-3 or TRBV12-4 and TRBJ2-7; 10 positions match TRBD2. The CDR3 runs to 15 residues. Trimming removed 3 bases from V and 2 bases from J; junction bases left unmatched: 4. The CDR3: CASSFGLAVTYEQYF. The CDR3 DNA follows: TGTGCCAGCAGTTTTGGACTAGCGGTTACCTACGAGCAGTACTTC.